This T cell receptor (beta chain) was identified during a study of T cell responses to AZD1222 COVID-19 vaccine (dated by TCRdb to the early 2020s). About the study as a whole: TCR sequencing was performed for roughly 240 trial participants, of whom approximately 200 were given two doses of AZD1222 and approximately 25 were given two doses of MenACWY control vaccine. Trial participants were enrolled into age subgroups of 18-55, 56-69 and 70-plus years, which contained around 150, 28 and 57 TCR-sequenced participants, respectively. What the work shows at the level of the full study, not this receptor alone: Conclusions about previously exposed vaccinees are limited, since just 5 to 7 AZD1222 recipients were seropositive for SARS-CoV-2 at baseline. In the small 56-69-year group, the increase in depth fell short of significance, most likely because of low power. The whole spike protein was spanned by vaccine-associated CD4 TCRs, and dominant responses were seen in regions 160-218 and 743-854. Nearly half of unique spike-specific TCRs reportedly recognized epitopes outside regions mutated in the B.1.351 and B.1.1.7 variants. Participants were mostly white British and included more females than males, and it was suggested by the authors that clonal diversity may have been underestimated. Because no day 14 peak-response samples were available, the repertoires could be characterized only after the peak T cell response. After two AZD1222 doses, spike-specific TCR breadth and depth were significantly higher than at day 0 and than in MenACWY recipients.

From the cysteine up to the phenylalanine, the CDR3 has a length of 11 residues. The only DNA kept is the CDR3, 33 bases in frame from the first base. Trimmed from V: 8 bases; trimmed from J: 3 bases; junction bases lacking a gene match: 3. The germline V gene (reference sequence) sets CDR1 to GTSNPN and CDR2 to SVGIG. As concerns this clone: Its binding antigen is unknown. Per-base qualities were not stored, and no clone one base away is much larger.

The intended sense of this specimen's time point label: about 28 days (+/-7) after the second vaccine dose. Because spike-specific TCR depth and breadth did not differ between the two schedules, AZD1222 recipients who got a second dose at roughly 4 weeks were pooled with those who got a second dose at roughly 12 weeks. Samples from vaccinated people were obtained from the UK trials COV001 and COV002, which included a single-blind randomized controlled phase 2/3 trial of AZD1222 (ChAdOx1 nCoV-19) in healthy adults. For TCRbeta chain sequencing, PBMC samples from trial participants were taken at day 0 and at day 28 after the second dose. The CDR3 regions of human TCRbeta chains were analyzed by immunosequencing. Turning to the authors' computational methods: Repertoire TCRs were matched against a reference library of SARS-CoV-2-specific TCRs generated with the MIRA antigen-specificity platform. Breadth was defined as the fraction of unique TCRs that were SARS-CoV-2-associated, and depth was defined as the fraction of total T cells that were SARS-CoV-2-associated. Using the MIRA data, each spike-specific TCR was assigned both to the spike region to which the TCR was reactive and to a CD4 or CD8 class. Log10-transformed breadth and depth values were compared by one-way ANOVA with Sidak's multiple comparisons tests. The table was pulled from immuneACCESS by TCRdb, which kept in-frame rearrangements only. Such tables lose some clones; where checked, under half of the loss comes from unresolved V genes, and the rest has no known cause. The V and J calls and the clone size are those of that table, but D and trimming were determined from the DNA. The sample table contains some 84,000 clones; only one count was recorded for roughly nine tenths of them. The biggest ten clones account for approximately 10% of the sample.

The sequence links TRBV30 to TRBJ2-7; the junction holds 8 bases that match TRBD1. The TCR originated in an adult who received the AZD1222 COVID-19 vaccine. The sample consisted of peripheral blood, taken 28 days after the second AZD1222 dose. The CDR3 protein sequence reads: CAGDRGYEQYF. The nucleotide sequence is TGTGCCGGTGACAGGGGCTACGAGCAGTACTTC.